The 11 T cell receptor beta chains in this list originate from one sample, sequenced in a study of identical twins. TCRdb ran MiXCR on the 5' RACE reads and lists one entry per CDR3 protein. This sample yields roughly 720,000 distinct CDR3 sequences, of which about 20% are seen a single time; approximately 14% belongs to the top ten. This same sample was also part of a study on T cells expressing NK-cell markers.

Sequencing was carried out using PBMCs. Receptors originate from a woman aged 18-29 years in good health.

Here the CDR3 DNA reads TGTGCCACCAGTGACCTCCCCCTACTATCCTACAATGAGCAGTTCTTC. Its translation: CATSDLPLLSYNEQFF. J is TRBJ2-1 and V is TRBV24-1; no reliable D call. CDR3 length: 16 amino acids. Germline values: CDR1 KGHDR, CDR2 SFDVKD. V lost 4 bases, J lost 1 base, and 13 bases lay in between.

This clonotype was seen a few times. The CDR3 region is CAISDDREQFF. The CDR3 region has the DNA TGTGCCATCAGTGATGACCGTGAGCAGTTCTTC. The rearrangement uses TRBV10-3 and TRBJ2-1; D is undetermined. This CDR3 has 11 residues. The ends were cut back, 3 bases at V and 9 bases at J, with 6 bases in the middle. Germline V gene lookup returns CDR1 ENHRY and CDR2 SYGVKD.

This clonotype was counted a few times. The chain carries TRBV20-1 and TRBJ2-5, with TRBD2 matching 10 bases. The CDR3 extends over 16 amino acids. The germline CDR1 and CDR2 sequences are DFQATT and SNEGSKA (reference sequence). V trimming: 0 bases; J trimming: 5 bases; junction bases outside the gene matches: 9. In DNA, the CDR3 is TGCAGTGCTAGAGAACTAGCGGGGAGGACGTGGGAGACCCAGTACTTC. This codes for CSARELAGRTWETQYF.

This clonotype was detected a few times. The chain employs TRBV6-2 or TRBV6-3 and TRBJ2-1, with 7 bases identical to TRBD2. This CDR3 has 15 residues. The V gene end was trimmed by 8 bases and the J gene end by 1 base; junction bases not matched to a gene: 8. Germline CDR1 is MNHEY and CDR2 is SVGEGT. CDR3 sequence reads: CASAAGPISYNEQFF. The CDR3 DNA is TGTGCCAGCGCAGCGGGGCCGATATCCTACAATGAGCAGTTCTTC.

The chain carries TRBV6-1 and TRBJ1-6; D is ambiguous. This CDR3 has 13 residues. Germline CDR1 is MNHNS and CDR2 is SASEGT. Trimming pared 4 bases from V and 8 bases from J, leaving 9 bases between. CDR3 region: CASSVTVDSPLHF. In nucleotides, the CDR3 is TGTGCCAGCAGTGTTACGGTGGATTCACCCCTCCACTTT.

Only a few counts were recorded for this clonotype. The rearrangement uses TRBV7-3 and TRBJ2-1; D is ambiguous. V dropped 5 bases and J dropped 1 base, with 15 bases sitting between them. The CDR3 consists of 16 residues. In germline, CDR1 is SGHTA, CDR2 FQGTGA. CDR3 loop: CASSPQPSRSYNEQFF. The DNA of the CDR3 is TGTGCCAGCAGCCCCCAGCCGTCCCGGTCCTACAATGAGCAGTTCTTC. The full variable domain, with the rest looked up from reference TRBV7-3 and TRBJ2-1, is GAGVSQTPSNKVTEKGKYVELRCDPISGHTALYWYRQSLGQGPEFLIYFQGTGAADDSGLPNDRFFAVRPEGSVSTLKIQRTERGDSAVYLCASSPQPSRSYNEQFFGPGTRLTVL.

The table lists this clonotype with many counts. A read error may produce the germline difference seen at one junction end. The rearrangement uses TRBV6-1 and TRBJ2-2; 10 bases line up with TRBD2. The CDR3 sequence is 16 residues long. Germline V gives CDR1 MNHNS, CDR2 SASEGT. The DNA of the CDR3 is TGTGCCAGCAGAGTAGCGGGAGGCCGGAACGCCGGGGAGCTGTTTTTT. As protein: CASRVAGGRNAGELFF.

The chain employs TRBV5-1 and TRBJ2-3; the D gene is possibly TRBD2 (5 bases). V was trimmed by 4 bases and J by 4 bases, leaving 16 bases between them. Germline lookup yields CDR1 SGHRS and CDR2 YFSETQ. The CDR3 is made up of 15 amino acids. CDR3 nucleotide sequence: TGCGCCAGCAGCACGGACTTTTCTCCGGCAGATACGCAGTATTTT. Protein sequence: CASSTDFSPADTQYF. Full variable domain (outside the CDR3, taken from reference TRBV5-1 and TRBJ2-3): KAGVTQTPRYLIKTRGQQVTLSCSPISGHRSVSWYQQTPGQGLQFLFEYFSETQRNKGNFPGRFSGRQFSNSRSEMNVSTLELGDSALYLCASSTDFSPADTQYFGPGTRLTVL.

This clonotype was recorded a few times. The CDR3 sequence is CASSSRTGNTDTQYF. Written as DNA, the CDR3 is TGTGCCAGCAGTAGCAGGACAGGGAACACAGATACGCAGTATTTT. The chain joins TRBV12-3 or TRBV12-4 to TRBJ2-3, with 8 nucleotides matching TRBD1. The CDR3 is 15 residues long. V was pared by 5 bases and J by 2 bases, with 6 bases of the junction left unmatched.

This clonotype was detected a few times. V gene TRBV9 combines with J gene TRBJ1-2; perhaps TRBD1 as D (5 bases). Trimming left V 5 bases short and J 6 bases short, with 20 bases between. Germline CDR1 is SGDLS and CDR2 is YYNGEE. This CDR3 spans 15 amino acids. The chain's CDR3 is CASRRPGAAQDGYTF. For the CDR3, the DNA is TGTGCCAGCAGGCGCCCCGGGGCAGCCCAAGATGGCTACACCTTC.

This clonotype has a handful of counts. CDR3 sequence reads: CASSLGDPRSPLHF. The CDR3 coding sequence is TGCGCCAGCAGCTTGGGGGACCCAAGGTCACCCCTCCACTTT. The chain combines TRBV5-1 with TRBJ1-6; possibly TRBD1 for D (5 bases). Trimming took off 0 bases at V and 10 bases at J, with 11 bases between the two ends. The CDR3 is 14 amino acids. Germline values: CDR1 SGHRS, CDR2 YFSETQ.